This T cell receptor (beta chain) was captured by sequencing in a study of cytomegalovirus exposure and HLA in healthy donors. Of note for this clone: The target antigen is unknown.

Study results and limitations: Exclusion as indistinguishable affected some V segments, including TRBV6-2 and TRBV6-3. Later on, a genetic analysis was performed. It linked a missense variant in DCLRE1C with V- and J-gene trimming of TCR beta. Data from an earlier analysis indicated that most TCR beta V segments were productive either about 87% or about 30% of the time.

The germline CDR1 and CDR2 sequences are SGHRS and YFSETQ. Unmatched junction bases numbered 5, after V lost 4 bases and J lost 0 bases. The CDR3 is made up of 16 amino acids. PCR amplification relied on 60 Vbeta primers (plus 13 Jbeta primers). Some clones are missing from TCRdb's copy, which holds only in-frame ones; the method was immunoSEQ multiplex PCR. The sample holds about 110,000 clones; around 70% are singletons and the top ten take 4.8%. The sequenced sample was PBMCs. V is TRBV5-1 and J is TRBJ2-7, with TRBD2 matching over 12 bases. The receptor was isolated from a man aged 25 to 40 in good health and CMV-seropositive. The CDR3: CASSGRTSGTSYEQYF. In DNA, the CDR3 is TGCGCCAGCAGCGGGAGGACTAGCGGGACCTCCTACGAGCAGTACTTC.